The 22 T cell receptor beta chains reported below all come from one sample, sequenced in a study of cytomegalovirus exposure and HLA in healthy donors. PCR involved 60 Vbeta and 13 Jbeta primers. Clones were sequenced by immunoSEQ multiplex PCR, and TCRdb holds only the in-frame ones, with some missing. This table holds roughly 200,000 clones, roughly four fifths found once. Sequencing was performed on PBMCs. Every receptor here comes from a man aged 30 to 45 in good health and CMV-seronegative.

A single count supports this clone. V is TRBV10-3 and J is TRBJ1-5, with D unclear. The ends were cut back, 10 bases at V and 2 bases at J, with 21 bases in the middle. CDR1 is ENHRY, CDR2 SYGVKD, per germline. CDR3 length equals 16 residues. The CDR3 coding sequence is TGTGCCACCTCCGGCCCAATAACCGGGGGCAATCAGCCCCAGCATTTT. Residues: CATSGPITGGNQPQHF.

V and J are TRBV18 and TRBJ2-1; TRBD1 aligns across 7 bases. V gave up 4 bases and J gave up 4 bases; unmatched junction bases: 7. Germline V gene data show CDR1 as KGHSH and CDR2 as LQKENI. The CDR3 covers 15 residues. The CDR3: CASSLAGGAYNEQFF. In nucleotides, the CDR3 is TGTGCCAGCTCACTAGCAGGGGGAGCGTACAATGAGCAGTTCTTC. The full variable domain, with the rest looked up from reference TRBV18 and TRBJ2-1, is NAGVMQNPRHLVRRRGQEARLRCSPMKGHSHVYWYRQLPEEGLKFMVYLQKENIIDESGMPKERFSAEFPKEGPSILRIQQVVRGDSAAYFCASSLAGGAYNEQFFGPGTRLTVL.

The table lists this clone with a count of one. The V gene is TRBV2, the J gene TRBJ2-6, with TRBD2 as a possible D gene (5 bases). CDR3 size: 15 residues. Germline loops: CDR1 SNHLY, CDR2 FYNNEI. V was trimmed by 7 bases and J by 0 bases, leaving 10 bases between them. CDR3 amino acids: CASTRRDSGANVLTF. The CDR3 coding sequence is TGTGCCAGCACCCGCCGGGACTCTGGGGCCAACGTCCTGACTTTC.

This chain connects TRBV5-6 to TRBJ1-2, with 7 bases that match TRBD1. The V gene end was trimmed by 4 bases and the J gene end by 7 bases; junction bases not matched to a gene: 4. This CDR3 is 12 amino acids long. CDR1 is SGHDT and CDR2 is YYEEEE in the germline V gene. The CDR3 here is CASSPTGVGYTF. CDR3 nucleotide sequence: TGTGCCAGCAGCCCAACAGGGGTTGGCTACACCTTC. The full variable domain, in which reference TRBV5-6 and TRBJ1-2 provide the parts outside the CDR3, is DAGVTQSPTHLIKTRGQQVTLRCSPKSGHDTVSWYQQALGQGPQFIFQYYEEEERQRGNFPDRFSGHQFPNYSSELNVNALLLGDSALYLCASSPTGVGYTFGSGTRLTVV.

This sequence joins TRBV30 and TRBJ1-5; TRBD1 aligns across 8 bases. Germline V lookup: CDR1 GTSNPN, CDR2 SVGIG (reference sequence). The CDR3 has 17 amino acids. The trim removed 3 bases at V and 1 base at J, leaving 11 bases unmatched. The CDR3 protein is CAWSGGQGGRSNQPQHF. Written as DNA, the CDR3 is TGTGCCTGGAGCGGCGGACAGGGCGGAAGGAGCAATCAGCCCCAGCATTTT.

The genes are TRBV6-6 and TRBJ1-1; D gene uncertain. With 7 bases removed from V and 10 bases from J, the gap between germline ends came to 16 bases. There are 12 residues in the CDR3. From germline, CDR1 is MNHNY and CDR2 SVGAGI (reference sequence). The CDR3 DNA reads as TGTGCCAGCATGGAGGGCGTATCGGGAGCTTTCTTT. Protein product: CASMEGVSGAFF.

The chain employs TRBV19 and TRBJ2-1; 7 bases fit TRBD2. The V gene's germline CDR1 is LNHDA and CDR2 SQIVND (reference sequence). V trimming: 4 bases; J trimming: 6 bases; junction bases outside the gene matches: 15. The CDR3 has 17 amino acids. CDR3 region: CASSKPSSGERVNEQFF. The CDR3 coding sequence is TGTGCCAGTAGTAAACCATCTAGCGGCGAAAGGGTCAATGAGCAGTTCTTC.

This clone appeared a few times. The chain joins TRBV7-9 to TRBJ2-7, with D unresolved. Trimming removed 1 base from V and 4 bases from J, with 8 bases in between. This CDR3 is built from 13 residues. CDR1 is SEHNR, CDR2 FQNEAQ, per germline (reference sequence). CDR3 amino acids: CASSLVVGYEQYF. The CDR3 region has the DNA TGTGCCAGCAGCTTAGTAGTCGGGTACGAGCAGTACTTC.

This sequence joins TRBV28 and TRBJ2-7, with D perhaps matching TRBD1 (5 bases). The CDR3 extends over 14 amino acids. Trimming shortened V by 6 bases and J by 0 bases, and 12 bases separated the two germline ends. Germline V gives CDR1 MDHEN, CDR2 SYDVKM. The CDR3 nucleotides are TGTGCCAGCAGCCGTCTAGGGGTCTCCTACGAGCAGTACTTC. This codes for CASSRLGVSYEQYF. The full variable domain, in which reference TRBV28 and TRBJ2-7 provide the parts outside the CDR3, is DVKVTQSSRYLVKRTGEKVFLECVQDMDHENMFWYRQDPGLGLRLIYFSYDVKMKEKGDIPEGYSVSREKKERFSLILESASTNQTSMYLCASSRLGVSYEQYFGPGTRLTVT.

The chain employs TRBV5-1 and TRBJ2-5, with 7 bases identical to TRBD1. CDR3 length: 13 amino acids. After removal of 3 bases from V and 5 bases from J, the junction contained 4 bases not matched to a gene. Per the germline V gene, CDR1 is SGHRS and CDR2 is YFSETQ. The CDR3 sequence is CASSWGTAETQYF. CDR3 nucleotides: TGCGCCAGCAGCTGGGGGACAGCCGAGACCCAGTACTTC.

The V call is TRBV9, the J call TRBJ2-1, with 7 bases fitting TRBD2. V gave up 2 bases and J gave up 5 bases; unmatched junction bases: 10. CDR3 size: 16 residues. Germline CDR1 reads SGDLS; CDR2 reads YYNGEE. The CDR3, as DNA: TGTGCCAGCAGCGTCCCTAGCGGCCTCTCTAACAATGAGCAGTTCTTC. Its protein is CASSVPSGLSNNEQFF.

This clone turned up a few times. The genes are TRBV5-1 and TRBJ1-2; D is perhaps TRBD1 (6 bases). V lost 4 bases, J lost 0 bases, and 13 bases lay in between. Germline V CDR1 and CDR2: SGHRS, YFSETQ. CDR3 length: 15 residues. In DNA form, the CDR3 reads TGCGCCAGCAGCGGAACAGGGATCGCTAACTATGGCTACACCTTC. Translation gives CASSGTGIANYGYTF.

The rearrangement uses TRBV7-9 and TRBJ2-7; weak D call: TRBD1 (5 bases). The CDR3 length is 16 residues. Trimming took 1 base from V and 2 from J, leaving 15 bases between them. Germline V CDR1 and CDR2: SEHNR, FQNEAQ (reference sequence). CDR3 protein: CASSLGPTGQAYEQYF. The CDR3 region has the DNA TGTGCCAGCAGCTTAGGCCCCACCGGACAAGCCTACGAGCAGTACTTC.

The CDR3 nucleotides read TGTGCCAGCAGTTCCGCGGGAGACACCGGGGAGCTGTTTTTT. Encoded protein: CASSSAGDTGELFF. V gene TRBV6-5 combines with J gene TRBJ2-2; TRBD2 agrees at 7 bases. V dropped 4 bases and J dropped 3; count of bases not matched to a gene: 2. Germline V gives CDR1 MNHEY, CDR2 SVGAGI. This CDR3 contains 14 residues.

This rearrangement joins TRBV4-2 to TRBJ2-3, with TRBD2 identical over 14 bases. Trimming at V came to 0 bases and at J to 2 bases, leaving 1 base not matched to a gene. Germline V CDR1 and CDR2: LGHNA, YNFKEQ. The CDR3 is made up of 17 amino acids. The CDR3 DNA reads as TGTGCCAGCAGCCAAGAGGGACTAGCGGGAGTCACAGATACGCAGTATTTT. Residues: CASSQEGLAGVTDTQYF.

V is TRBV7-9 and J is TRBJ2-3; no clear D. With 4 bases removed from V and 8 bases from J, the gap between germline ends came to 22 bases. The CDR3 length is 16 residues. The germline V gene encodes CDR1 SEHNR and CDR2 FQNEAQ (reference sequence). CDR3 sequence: CASSSSRDLEGVTQYF. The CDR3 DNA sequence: TGTGCCAGCAGCTCAAGCAGAGACCTAGAAGGTGTTACGCAGTATTTT.

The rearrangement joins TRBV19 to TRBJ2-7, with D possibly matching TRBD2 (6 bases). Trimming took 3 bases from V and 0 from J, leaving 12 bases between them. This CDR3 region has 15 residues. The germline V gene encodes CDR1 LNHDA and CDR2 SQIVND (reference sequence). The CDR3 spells CASSIGGLDSYEQYF. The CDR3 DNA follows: TGTGCCAGTAGTATTGGAGGGTTGGACTCCTACGAGCAGTACTTC.

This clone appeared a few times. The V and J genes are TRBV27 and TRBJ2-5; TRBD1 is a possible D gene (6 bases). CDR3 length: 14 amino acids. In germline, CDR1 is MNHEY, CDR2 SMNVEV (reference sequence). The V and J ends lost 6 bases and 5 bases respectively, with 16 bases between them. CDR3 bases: TGTGCCAGCAGCCACACCCACAGGGTTGAGACCCAGTACTTC. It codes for CASSHTHRVETQYF.

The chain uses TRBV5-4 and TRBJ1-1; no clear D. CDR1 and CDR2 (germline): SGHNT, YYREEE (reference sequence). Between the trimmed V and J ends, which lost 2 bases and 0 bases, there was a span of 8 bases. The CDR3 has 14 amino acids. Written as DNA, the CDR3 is TGTGCCAGCAGCTTCTTTACAGTGAACACTGAAGCTTTCTTT. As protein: CASSFFTVNTEAFF.

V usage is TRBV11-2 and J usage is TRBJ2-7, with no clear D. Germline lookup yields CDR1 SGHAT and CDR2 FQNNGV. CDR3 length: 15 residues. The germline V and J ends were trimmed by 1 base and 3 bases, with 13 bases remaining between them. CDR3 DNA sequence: TGTGCCAGCAGCTTAGGACTTGCCCCCGACTACGAGCAGTACTTC. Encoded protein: CASSLGLAPDYEQYF.

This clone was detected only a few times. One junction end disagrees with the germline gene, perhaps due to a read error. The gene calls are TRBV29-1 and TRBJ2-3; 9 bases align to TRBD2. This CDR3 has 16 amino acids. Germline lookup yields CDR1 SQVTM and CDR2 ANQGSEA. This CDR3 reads CSVEGVAGEPTDTQYF. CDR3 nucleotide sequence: TGCAGCGTCGAAGGGGTAGCGGGAGAGCCCACAGATACGCAGTATTTT.

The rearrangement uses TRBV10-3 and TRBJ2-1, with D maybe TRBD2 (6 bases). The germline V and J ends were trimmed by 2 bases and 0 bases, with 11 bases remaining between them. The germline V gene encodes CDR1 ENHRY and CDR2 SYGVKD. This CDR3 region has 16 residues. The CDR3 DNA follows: TGTGCCATCAGTGAGGGCGGGGATAGCTCCTACAATGAGCAGTTCTTC. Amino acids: CAISEGGDSSYNEQFF.